This T cell receptor beta chain is from a study of shared clonotypes between healthy human individuals. The CDR3 runs to 14 residues. Germline V lookup: CDR1 MDHEN, CDR2 SYDVKM. V shed 8 bases and J shed 9 bases, with 22 bases lying between them. Study findings and constraints: Investigators collected only blood, and repertoires in tissues likely differ. Non-shared clonotypes had lower generation probabilities than clonotypes shared by all four sorted-subset donors.

Investigators spread the genomic DNA of each subset evenly over several immunoSEQ plates. Here immunoSEQ multiplex PCR was the method, and the copy in TCRdb shows in-frame clones only, minus some. In the table there are roughly 2.5 million clones, about 92% of which are singletons. In the case of this clone: Its specificity is not known.

The clonotype comes from a young man in good health. The chain links TRBV28 to TRBJ1-2, with a weak D call TRBD1 (5 bases). Sample: naive CD4+ T cells sorted from blood. Described subset: CD45RA+ positively selected. In nucleotides, the CDR3 is TGTGCCAGCGGTCCCTTATTGCAGGGTGTGAGCTACACCTTC. Protein product: CASGPLLQGVSYTF.